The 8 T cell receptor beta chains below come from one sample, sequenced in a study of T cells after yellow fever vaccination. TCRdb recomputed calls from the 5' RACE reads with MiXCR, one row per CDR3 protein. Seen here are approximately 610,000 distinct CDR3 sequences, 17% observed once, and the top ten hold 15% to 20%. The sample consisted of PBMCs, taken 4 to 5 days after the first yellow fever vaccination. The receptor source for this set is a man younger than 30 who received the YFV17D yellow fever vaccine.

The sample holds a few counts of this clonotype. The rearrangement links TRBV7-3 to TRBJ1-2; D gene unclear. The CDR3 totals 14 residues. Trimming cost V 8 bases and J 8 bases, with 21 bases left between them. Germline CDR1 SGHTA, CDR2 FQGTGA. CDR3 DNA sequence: TGTGCCAGCCGTCCAGTCCTCGGACGTGGCGGCTACACCTTC. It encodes CASRPVLGRGGYTF.

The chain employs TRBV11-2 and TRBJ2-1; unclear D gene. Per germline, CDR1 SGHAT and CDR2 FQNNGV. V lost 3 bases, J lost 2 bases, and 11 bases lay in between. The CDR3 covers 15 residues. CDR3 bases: TGTGCCAGCAGCTTTTTAGCCGCGGCCTACAATGAGCAGTTCTTC. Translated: CASSFLAAAYNEQFF.

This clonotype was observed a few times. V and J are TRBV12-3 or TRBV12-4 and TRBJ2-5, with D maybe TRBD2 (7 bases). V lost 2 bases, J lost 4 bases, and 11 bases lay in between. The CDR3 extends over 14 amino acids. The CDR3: CASSLSRGRETQYF. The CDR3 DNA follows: TGTGCCAGCAGTTTATCGCGGGGGCGAGAGACCCAGTACTTC.

The CDR3 loop reads CASNLRGLTRQETQYF. The CDR3 DNA follows: TGTGCCAGCAATCTCCGGGGCCTGACCAGGCAAGAGACCCAGTACTTC. The chain is built from TRBV7-9 and TRBJ2-5, with D tentatively TRBD1 or TRBD2 (5 bases each). The germline V and J ends were trimmed by 7 bases and 2 bases, with 20 bases remaining between them. Germline V lookup: CDR1 SEHNR, CDR2 FQNEAQ (reference sequence). The CDR3 is 16 amino acids.

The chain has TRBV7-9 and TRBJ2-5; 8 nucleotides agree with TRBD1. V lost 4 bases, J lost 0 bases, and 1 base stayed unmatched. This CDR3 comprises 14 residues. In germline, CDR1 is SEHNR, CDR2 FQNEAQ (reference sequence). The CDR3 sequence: CASSWTGYQETQYF. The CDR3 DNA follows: TGTGCCAGCAGCTGGACAGGGTACCAAGAGACCCAGTACTTC.

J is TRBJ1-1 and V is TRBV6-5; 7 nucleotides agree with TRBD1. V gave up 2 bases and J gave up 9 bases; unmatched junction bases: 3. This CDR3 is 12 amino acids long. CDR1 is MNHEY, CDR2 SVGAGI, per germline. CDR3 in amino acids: CASSYGGQQAFF. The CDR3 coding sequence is TGTGCCAGCAGTTACGGGGGACAGCAAGCTTTCTTT.

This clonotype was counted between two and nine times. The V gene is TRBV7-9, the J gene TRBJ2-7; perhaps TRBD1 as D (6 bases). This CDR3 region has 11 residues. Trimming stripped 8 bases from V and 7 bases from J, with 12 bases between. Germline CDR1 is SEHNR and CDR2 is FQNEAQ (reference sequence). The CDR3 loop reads CASQGQGEQYF. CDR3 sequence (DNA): TGTGCCAGCCAGGGGCAGGGAGAGCAGTACTTC.

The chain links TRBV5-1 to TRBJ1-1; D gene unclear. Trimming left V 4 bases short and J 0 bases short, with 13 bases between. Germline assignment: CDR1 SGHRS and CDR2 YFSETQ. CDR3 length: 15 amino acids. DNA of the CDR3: TGCGCCAGCAGCCCCGGTGGGCCATTGAACACTGAAGCTTTCTTT. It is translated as CASSPGGPLNTEAFF.